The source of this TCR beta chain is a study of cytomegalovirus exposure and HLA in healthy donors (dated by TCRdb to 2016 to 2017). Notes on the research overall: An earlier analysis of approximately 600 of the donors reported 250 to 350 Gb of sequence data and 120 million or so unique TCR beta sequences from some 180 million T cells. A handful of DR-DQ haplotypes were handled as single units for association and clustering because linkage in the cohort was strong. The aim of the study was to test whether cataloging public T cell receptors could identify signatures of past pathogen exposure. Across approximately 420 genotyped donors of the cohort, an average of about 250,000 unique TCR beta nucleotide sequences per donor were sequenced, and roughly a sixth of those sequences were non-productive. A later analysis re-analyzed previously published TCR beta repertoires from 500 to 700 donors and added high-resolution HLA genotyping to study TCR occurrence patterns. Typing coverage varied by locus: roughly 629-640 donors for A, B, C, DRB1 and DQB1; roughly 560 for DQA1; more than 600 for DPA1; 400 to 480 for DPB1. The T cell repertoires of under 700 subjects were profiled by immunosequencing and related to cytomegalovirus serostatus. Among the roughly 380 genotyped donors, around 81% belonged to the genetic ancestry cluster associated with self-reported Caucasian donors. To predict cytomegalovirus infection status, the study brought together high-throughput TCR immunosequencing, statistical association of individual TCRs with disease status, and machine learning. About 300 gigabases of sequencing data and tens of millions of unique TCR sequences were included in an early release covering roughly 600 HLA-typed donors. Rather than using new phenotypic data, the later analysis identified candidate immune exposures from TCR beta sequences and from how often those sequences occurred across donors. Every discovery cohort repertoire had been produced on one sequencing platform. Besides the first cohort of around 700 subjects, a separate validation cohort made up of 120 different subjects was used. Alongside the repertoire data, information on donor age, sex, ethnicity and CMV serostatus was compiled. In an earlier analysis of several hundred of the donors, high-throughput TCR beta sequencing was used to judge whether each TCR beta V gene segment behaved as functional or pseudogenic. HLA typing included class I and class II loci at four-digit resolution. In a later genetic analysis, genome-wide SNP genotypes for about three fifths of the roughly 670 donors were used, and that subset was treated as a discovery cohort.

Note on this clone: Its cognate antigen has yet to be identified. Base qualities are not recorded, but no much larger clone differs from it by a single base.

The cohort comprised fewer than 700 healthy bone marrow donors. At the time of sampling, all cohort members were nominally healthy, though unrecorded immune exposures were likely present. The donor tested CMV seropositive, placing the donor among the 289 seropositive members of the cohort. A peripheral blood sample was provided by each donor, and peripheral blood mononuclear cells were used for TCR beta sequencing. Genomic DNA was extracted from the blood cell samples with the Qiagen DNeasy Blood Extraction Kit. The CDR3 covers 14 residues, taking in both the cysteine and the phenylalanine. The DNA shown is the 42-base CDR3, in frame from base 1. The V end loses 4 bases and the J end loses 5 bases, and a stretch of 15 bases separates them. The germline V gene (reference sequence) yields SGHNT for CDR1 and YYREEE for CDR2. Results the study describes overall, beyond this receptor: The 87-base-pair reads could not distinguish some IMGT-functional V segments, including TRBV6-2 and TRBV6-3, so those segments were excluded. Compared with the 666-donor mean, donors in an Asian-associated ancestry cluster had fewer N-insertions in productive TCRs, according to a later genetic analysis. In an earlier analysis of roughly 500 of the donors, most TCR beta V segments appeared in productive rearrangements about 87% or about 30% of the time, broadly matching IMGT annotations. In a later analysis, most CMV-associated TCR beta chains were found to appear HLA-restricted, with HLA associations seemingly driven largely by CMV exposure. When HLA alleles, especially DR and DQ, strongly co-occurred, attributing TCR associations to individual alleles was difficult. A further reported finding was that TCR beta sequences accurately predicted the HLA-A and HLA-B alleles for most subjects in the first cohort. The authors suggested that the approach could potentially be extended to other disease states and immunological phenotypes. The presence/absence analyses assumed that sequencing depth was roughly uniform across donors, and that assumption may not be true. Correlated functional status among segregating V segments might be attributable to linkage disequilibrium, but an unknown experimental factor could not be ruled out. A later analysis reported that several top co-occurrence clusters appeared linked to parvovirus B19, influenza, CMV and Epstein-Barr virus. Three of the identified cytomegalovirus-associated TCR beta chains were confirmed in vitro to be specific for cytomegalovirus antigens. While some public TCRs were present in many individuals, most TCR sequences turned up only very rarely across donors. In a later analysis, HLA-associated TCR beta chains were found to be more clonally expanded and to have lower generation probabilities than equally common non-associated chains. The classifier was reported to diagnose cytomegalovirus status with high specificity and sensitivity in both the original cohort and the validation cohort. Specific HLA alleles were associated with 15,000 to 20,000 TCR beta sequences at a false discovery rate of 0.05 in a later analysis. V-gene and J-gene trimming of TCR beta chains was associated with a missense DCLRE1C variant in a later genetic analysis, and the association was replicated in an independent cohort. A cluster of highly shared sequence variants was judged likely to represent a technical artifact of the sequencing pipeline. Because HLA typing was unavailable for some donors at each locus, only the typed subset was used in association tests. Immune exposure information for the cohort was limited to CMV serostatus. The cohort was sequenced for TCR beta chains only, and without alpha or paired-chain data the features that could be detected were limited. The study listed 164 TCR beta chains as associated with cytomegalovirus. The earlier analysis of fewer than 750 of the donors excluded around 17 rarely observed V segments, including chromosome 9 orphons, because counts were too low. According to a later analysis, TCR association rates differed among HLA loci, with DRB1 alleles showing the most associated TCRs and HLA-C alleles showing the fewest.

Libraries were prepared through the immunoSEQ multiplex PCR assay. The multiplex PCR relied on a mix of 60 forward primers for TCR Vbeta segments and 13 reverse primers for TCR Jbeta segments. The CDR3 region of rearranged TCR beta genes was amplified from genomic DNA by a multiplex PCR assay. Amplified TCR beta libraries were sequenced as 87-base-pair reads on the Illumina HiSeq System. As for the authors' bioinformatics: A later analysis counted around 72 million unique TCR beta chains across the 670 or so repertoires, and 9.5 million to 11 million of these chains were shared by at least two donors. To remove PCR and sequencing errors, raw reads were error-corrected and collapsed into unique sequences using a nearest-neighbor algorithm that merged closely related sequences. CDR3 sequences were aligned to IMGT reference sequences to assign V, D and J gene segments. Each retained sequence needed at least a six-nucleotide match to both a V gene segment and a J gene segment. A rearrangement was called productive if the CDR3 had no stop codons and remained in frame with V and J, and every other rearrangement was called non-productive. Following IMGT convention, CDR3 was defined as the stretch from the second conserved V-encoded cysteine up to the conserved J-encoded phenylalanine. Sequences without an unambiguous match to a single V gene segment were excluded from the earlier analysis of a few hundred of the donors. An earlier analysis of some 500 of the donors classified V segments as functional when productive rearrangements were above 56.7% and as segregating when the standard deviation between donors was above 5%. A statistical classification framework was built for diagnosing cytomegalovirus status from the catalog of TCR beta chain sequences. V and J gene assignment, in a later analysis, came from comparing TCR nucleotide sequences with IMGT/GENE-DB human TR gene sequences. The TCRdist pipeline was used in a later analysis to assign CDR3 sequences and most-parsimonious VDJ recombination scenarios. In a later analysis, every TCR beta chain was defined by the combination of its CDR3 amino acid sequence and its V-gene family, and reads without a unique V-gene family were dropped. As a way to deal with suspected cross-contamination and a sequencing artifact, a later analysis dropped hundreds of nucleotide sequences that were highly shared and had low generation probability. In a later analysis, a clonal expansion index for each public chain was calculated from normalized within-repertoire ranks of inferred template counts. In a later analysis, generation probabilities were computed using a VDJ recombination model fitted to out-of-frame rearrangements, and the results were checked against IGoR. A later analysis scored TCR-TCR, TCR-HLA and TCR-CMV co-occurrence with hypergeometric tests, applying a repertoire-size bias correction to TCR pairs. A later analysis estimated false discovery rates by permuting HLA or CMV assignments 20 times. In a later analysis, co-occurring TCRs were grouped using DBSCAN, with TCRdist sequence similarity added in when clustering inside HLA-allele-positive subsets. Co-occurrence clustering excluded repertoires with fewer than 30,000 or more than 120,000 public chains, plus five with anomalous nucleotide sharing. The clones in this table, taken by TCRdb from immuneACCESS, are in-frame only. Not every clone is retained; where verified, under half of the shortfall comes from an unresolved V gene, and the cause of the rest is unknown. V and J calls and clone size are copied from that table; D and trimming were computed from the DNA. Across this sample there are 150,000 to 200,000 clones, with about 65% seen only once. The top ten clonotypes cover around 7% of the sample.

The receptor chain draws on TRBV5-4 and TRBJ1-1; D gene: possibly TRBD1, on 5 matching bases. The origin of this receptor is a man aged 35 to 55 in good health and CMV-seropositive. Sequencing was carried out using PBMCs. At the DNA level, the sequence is TGTGCCAGCAGCCTGGAAAGGGGAGGAACTGAAGCTTTCTTT. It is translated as CASSLERGGTEAFF.